One and the same sample provided the 10 T cell receptor beta chains below, sequenced in a study of blood T cell repertoires in COVID-19. Some clones are missing from TCRdb's copy, which holds only in-frame ones; the method was immunoSEQ multiplex PCR. Of about 250,000 clones in the sample, under 90% are singletons; the top ten hold approximately 1.6%. Sequencing was carried out using PBMCs or T cells enriched from blood (not recorded which). Source of these receptors: a middle-aged man who had recovered from COVID-19.

The V gene is TRBV11-2, the J gene TRBJ2-3; 8 bases map to TRBD2. CDR1 is SGHAT and CDR2 is FQNNGV in the germline V gene. The length of the CDR3 is 14 residues. J was trimmed by 4 bases and V by 6 bases; bases with no gene match: 6. The CDR3 is CASRPGGGPDTQYF. The CDR3 nucleotides read TGTGCCAGCAGGCCGGGAGGGGGGCCAGATACGCAGTATTTT.

The chain joins TRBV7-9 to TRBJ2-1; 11 nucleotides match TRBD2. The CDR3 runs to 15 residues. V lost 4 bases to trimming and J lost 6 bases; unmatched junction nucleotides: 5. CDR1 and CDR2 (germline): SEHNR, FQNEAQ (reference sequence). The CDR3 spells CASSSTSGIGNEQFF. The CDR3 region has the DNA TGTGCCAGCAGCTCGACTAGCGGGATTGGCAATGAGCAGTTCTTC.

The chain joins TRBV30 to TRBJ1-6; 7 bases map to TRBD1. Trimming cost V 1 base and J 7 bases; bases outside gene matches: 4. This CDR3 is built from 14 residues. From germline, CDR1 is GTSNPN and CDR2 SVGIG (reference sequence). The chain's CDR3 is CAWSGNRGNSPLHF. In DNA, the CDR3 is TGTGCCTGGAGTGGAAACAGGGGAAATTCACCCCTCCACTTT.

The chain has TRBV7-9 and TRBJ1-2; 8 bases are shared with TRBD1. CDR1 and CDR2 (germline): SEHNR, FQNEAQ (reference sequence). The V segment lost 6 bases and the J segment 6 bases; nucleotides outside the gene matches: 6. The CDR3 is made up of 13 amino acids. The CDR3 nucleotides are TGTGCCAGCAGTAGGGGACAGGAGGATGGCTACACCTTC. Translating it yields CASSRGQEDGYTF.

This chain's CDR3 is CASSYEGEKLFF. The CDR3 DNA sequence: TGTGCCAGCAGTTATGAGGGAGAAAAACTGTTTTTT. J is TRBJ1-4 and V is TRBV6-5; D is uncertain. Per germline, CDR1 MNHEY and CDR2 SVGAGI. V lost 3 bases and J lost 8, with 7 bases in between. This CDR3 has 12 amino acids.

The sample holds a few counts of this clone. The V and J genes are TRBV5-4 and TRBJ2-5; the match to TRBD2 covers 12 bases. Germline CDR1 SGHNT, CDR2 YYREEE (reference sequence). This CDR3 has 15 amino acids. V trimming: 4 bases; J trimming: 5 bases; junction bases outside the gene matches: 6. As DNA, the CDR3 is TGTGCCAGCAGCACAGGGACTAGCGGGTCGGAGACCCAGTACTTC. Residues: CASSTGTSGSETQYF.

V gene TRBV7-9 combines with J gene TRBJ2-7; possibly TRBD2 for D (6 bases). Germline loops: CDR1 SEHNR, CDR2 FQNEAQ (reference sequence). V gave up 5 bases and J gave up 4 bases, with 21 bases separating them. This CDR3 is 16 amino acids long. The CDR3 here is CASSPGLGGNIYEQYF. The CDR3 DNA reads TGTGCCAGCAGCCCCGGCCTGGGCGGGAATATTTACGAGCAGTACTTC. Together with reference TRBV7-9 and TRBJ2-7, the CDR3 gives the full variable domain: DTGVSQNPRHKITKRGQNVTFRCDPISEHNRLYWYRQTLGQGPEFLTYFQNEAQLEKSRLLSDRFSAERPKGSFSTLEIQRTEQGDSAMYLCASSPGLGGNIYEQYFGPGTRLTVT.

This clone was detected only once. This rearrangement joins TRBV15 to TRBJ1-2; D gene unclear. CDR1 and CDR2 from the germline V gene are LNHNV and YYDKDF (reference sequence). Trimming shortened V by 0 bases and J by 1 base, and 6 bases separated the two germline ends. The CDR3 consists of 14 residues. The CDR3 bases are TGTGCCACCAGCAGAGATAGAATTAACTATGGCTACACCTTC. This encodes CATSRDRINYGYTF.

V gene TRBV7-6 combines with J gene TRBJ2-7; 10 nucleotides line up with TRBD1. CDR3 length: 15 amino acids. V was clipped by 6 bases and J by 2 bases; unmatched bases: 7. Germline values: CDR1 SGHVS, CDR2 FNYEAQ. The DNA for the CDR3 is TGTGCCAGCAGTCCCGGGACAGGGGAGGCCTACGAGCAGTACTTC. Protein: CASSPGTGEAYEQYF.

V gene TRBV3-1 (or the pseudogene TRBV3-2) combines with J gene TRBJ2-2; no firm D call. Germline CDR1 is LGHDT and CDR2 is YNNKEL (reference sequence). Trimming removed 0 bases from V and 5 bases from J, with 10 bases in between. This CDR3 has 15 amino acids. CDR3 loop: CASSQEFRNTGELFF. In DNA form, the CDR3 reads TGTGCCAGCAGCCAAGAATTCAGGAATACCGGGGAGCTGTTTTTT.